This is a list of T cell receptor beta chains from one sample in a study of T cells in Graves' hyperthyroidism and ophthalmopathy. TCRdb itself ran the multiplex PCR reads through MiXCR, one entry per CDR3 protein. The data contain hundreds of thousands of distinct CDR3 sequences, about 15% of them seen just once; the ten biggest clones take up around a third. The specimen sequenced was blood. The receptors shown here come from a woman aged 30 to 39 with Graves' hyperthyroidism. CDR3s leave out the opening cysteine and the closing phenylalanine or tryptophan. The D gene is left open where the match is weak.

cdr3_aa cdr3_length j_call v_call d_call
SAFPRGDYEQY 11 TRBJ2-7 TRBV20-1 .
ASSEVDREWYEQY 13 TRBJ2-7 TRBV6-1 TRBD1
ASSLGRRRPQETQY 14 TRBJ2-5 TRBV7-3 .
ASSQEGGSRNEQF 13 TRBJ2-1 TRBV3-1 TRBD2
ASSQEEGPDTQY 12 TRBJ2-3 TRBV4-1 .
ASSLYLSDEQF 11 TRBJ2-1 TRBV27 .
ASREEAFGNEQF 12 TRBJ2-1 TRBV2 .
SVHGGVGAQDTQY 13 TRBJ2-3 TRBV29-1 TRBD2
ASSFVSAGGHTGELF 15 TRBJ2-2 TRBV11-2 TRBD2
ASSPLRNSYNEQF 13 TRBJ2-1 TRBV18 .
ASSLWRGNSPLH 12 TRBJ1-6 TRBV5-6 .
ASSDRVAREQY 11 TRBJ2-7 TRBV25-1 .
ATSAPGLRTDTQY 13 TRBJ2-3 TRBV15 .
ASSQGQGGYEQY 12 TRBJ2-7 TRBV5-1 TRBD1
ASSKGTGDDQPQH 13 TRBJ1-5 TRBV4-2 TRBD1
ASSPLTARNTEAF 13 TRBJ1-1 TRBV18 .
SARDPRGGTTEAF 13 TRBJ1-1 TRBV20-1 .
SASSFGASGSNNEQF 15 TRBJ2-1 TRBV20-1 TRBD2
ASSRQIQETQY 11 TRBJ2-5 TRBV18 .
SATQGAGTGELF 12 TRBJ2-2 TRBV20-1 TRBD1
SARDSGAHTEAF 12 TRBJ1-1 TRBV20-1 .
ASGSGLGYEQY 11 TRBJ2-7 TRBV6-1 .
ATTDGSTDTQY 11 TRBJ2-3 TRBV6-1 .
SARAGTSYEQY 11 TRBJ2-7 TRBV20-1 .
ASSIAQETEAF 11 TRBJ1-1 TRBV19 .
ASSPTSRETQY 11 TRBJ2-5 TRBV7-2 .
ASSLAHGYTDTQY 13 TRBJ2-3 TRBV11-3 .
ATSDPRGTGEKLF 13 TRBJ1-4 TRBV24-1 TRBD1
ASSPGTSSYNEQF 13 TRBJ2-1 TRBV12-3/TRBV12-4 TRBD2
ATRDSGANVLT 11 TRBJ2-6 TRBV5-1 .
ASSLGIGTIDEQF 13 TRBJ2-1 TRBV28 .
ASSVALGTYEQY 12 TRBJ2-7 TRBV9 .
ASSETGGLRDYGYT 14 TRBJ1-2 TRBV5-6 TRBD1
ASSLDPGARTFF 12 TRBJ1-1 TRBV5-1 .
ASSYSWGDEQY 11 TRBJ2-7 TRBV2 .
SARLSGLTGELF 12 TRBJ2-2 TRBV20-1 .